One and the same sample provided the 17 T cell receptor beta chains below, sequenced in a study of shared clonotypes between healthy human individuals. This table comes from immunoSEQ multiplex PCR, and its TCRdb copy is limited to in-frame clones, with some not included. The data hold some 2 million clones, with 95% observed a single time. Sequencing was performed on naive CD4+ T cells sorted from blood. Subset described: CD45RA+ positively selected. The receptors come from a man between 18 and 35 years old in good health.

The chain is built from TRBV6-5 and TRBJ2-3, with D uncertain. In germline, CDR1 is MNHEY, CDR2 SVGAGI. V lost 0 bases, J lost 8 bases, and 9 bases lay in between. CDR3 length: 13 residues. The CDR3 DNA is TGTGCCAGCAGTTACTCGAATATGGTTACGCAGTATTTT. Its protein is CASSYSNMVTQYF.

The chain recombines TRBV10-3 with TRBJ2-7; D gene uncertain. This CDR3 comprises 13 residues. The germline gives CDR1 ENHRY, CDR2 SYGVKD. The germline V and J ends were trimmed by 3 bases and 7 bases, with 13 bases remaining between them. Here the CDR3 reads CAISDFAYGEQYF. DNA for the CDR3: TGTGCCATCAGTGACTTCGCTTACGGGGAGCAGTACTTC.

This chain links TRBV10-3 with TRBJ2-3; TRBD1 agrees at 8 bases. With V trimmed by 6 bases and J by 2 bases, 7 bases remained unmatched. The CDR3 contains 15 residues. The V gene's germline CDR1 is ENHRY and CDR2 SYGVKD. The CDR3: CAISPGGPYTDTQYF. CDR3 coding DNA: TGTGCCATCAGCCCAGGGGGCCCTTACACAGATACGCAGTATTTT.

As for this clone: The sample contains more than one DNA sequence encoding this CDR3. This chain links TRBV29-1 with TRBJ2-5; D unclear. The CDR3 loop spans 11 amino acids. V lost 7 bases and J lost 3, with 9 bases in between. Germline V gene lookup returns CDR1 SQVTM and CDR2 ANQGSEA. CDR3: CSASGEETQYF. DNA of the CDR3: TGCAGCGCTAGTGGGGAAGAGACCCAGTACTTC. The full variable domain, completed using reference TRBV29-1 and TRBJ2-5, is SAVISQKPSRDICQRGTSLTIQCQVDSQVTMMFWYRQQPGQSLTLIATANQGSEATYESGFVIDKFPISRPNLTFSTLTVSNMSPEDSSIYLCSASGEETQYFGPGTRLLVL.

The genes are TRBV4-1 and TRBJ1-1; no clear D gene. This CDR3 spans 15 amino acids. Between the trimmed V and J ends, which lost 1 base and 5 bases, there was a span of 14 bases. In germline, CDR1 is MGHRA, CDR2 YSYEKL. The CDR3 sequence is CASSQVGLRWTEAFF. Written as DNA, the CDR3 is TGCGCCAGCAGCCAAGTCGGGCTCAGGTGGACTGAAGCTTTCTTT.

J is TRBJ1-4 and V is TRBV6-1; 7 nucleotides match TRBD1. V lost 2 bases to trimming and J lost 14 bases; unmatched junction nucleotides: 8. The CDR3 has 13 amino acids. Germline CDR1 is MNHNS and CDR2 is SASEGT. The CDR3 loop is CASSELTGLTLFF. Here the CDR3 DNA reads TGTGCCAGCAGTGAATTGACAGGGCTAACGCTGTTTTTT.

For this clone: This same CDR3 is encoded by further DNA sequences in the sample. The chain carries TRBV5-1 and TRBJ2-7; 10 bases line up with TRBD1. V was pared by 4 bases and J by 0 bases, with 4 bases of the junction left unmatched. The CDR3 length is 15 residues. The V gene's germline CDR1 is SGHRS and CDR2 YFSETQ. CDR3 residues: CASSPGTGVSYEQYF. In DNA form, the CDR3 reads TGCGCCAGCAGCCCCGGGACAGGGGTCTCCTACGAGCAGTACTTC.

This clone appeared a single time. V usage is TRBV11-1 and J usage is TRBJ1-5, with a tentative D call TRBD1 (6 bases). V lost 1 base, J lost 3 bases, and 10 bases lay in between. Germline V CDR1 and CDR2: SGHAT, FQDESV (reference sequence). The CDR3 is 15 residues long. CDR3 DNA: TGTGCCAGCAGCTTAGGACCGGGGGCCAATCAGCCCCAGCATTTT. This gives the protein CASSLGPGANQPQHF.

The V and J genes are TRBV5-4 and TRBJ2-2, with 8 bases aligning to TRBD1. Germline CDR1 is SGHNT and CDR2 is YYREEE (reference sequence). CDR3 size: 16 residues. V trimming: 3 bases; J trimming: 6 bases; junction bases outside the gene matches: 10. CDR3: CASSSTGGSRAGELFF. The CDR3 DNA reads TGTGCCAGCAGCTCCACAGGGGGATCGAGGGCCGGGGAGCTGTTTTTT.

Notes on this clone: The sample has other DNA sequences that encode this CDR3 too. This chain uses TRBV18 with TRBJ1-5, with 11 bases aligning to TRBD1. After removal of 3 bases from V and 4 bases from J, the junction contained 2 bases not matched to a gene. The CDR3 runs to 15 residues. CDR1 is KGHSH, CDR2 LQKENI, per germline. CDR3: CASSPGTGGNQPQHF. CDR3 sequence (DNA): TGTGCCAGCTCACCCGGGACAGGGGGGAATCAGCCCCAGCATTTT. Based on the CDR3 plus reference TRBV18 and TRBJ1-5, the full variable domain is NAGVMQNPRHLVRRRGQEARLRCSPMKGHSHVYWYRQLPEEGLKFMVYLQKENIIDESGMPKERFSAEFPKEGPSILRIQQVVRGDSAAYFCASSPGTGGNQPQHFGDGTRLSIL.

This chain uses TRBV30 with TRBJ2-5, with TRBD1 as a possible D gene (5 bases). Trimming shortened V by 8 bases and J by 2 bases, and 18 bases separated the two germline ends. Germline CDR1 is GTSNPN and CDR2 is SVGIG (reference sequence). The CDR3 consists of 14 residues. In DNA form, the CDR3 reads TGTGCCGGGGATTCAGGGCAACCACAAGAGACCCAGTACTTC. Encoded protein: CAGDSGQPQETQYF.

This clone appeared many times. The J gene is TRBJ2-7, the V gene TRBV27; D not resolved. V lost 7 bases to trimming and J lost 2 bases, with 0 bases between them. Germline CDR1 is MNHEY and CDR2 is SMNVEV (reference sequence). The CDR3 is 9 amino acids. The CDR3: CASTYEQYF. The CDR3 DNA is TGTGCCAGCACCTACGAGCAGTACTTC.

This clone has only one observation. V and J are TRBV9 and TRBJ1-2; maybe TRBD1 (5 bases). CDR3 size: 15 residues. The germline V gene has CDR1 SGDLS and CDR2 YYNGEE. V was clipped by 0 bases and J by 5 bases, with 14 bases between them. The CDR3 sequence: CASSVAGAPEYGYTF. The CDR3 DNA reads TGTGCCAGCAGCGTAGCCGGGGCTCCGGAGTATGGCTACACCTTC.

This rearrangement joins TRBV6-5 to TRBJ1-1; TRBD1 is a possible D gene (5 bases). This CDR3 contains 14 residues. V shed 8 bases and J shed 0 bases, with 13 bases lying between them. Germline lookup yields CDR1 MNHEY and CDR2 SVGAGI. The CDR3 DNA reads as TGTGCCAGCCAAACCCGGGGGATGAACACTGAAGCTTTCTTT. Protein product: CASQTRGMNTEAFF.

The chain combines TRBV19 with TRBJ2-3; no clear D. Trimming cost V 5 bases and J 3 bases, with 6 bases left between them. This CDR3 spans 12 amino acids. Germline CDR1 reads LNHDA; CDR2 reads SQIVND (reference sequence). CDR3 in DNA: TGTGCCAGTAGTTCGACGACAGATACGCAGTATTTT. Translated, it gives CASSSTTDTQYF. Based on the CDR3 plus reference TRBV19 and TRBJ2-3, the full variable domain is DGGITQSPKYLFRKEGQNVTLSCEQNLNHDAMYWYRQDPGQGLRLIYYSQIVNDFQKGDIAEGYSVSREKKESFPLTVTSAQKNPTAFYLCASSSTTDTQYFGPGTRLTVL.

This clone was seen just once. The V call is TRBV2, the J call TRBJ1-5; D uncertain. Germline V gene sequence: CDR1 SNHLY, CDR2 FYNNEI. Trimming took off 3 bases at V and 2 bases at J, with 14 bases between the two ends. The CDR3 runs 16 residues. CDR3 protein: CASSEGISEGNQPQHF. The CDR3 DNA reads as TGTGCCAGCAGTGAGGGAATCAGCGAGGGCAATCAGCCCCAGCATTTT.

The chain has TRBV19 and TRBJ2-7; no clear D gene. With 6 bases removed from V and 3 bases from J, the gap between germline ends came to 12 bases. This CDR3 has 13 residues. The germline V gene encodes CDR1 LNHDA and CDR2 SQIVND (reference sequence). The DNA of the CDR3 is TGTGCCAGTAGGTGGGAAGTGTTCTACGAGCAGTACTTC. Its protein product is CASRWEVFYEQYF.